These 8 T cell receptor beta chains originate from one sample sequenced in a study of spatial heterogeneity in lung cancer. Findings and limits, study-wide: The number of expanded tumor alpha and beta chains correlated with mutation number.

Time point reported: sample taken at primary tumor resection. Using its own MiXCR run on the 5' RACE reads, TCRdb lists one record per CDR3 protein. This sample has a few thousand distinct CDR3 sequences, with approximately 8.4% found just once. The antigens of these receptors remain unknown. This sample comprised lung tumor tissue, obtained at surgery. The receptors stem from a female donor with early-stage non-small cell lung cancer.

The DNA of the CDR3 is TGTGCCAGCAATGGAGCAACATACTATGGCTACACCTTC. Amino acids: CASNGATYYGYTF. This chain connects TRBV28 to TRBJ1-2; D ambiguous. V lost 7 bases, J lost 3 bases, and 12 bases lay in between. The CDR3 totals 13 residues. Germline CDR1 MDHEN, CDR2 SYDVKM.

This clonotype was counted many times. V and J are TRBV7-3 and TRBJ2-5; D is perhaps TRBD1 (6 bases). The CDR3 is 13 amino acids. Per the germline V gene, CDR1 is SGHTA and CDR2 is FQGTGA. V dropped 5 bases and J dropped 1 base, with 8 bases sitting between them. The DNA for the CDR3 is TGTGCCAGCAGCGCAGGGGCCCAAGAGACCCAGTACTTC. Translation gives CASSAGAQETQYF.

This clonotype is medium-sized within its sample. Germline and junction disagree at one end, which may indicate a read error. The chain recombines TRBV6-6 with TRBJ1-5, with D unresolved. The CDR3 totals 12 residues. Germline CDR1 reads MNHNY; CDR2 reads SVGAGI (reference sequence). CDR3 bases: TGTGCCAGCAGTTACGGCAGTCAGCCCCAGCTTTTT. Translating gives CASSYGSQPQLF.

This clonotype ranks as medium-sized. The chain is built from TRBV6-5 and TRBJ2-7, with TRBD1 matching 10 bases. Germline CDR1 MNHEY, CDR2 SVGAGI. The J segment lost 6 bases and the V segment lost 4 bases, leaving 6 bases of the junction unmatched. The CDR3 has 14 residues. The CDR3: CASSLPGQGSEQYF. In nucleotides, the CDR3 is TGTGCCAGCAGTTTACCGGGACAGGGGTCCGAGCAGTACTTC.

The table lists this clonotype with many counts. The CDR3 spells CASSRGGGEQFF. In DNA form, the CDR3 reads TGTGCCAGCAGCCGGGGCGGGGGTGAGCAGTTCTTC. The rearrangement joins TRBV5-6 to TRBJ2-1; TRBD2 agrees at 7 bases. CDR1 and CDR2 (germline): SGHDT, YYEEEE. The CDR3 totals 12 residues. The V gene end was trimmed by 4 bases and the J gene end by 9 bases; junction bases not matched to a gene: 4.

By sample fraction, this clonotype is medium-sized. CDR3 nucleotides: TGTGCCAGCAGTTTAGGGGTGGGCTACGAGCAGTACTTC. Encoded protein: CASSLGVGYEQYF. This rearrangement joins TRBV28 to TRBJ2-7; no firm D call. Deletions cut 2 bases from V and 3 bases from J, with 8 bases between. The CDR3 is 13 residues long. CDR1 and CDR2 from the germline V gene are MDHEN and SYDVKM.

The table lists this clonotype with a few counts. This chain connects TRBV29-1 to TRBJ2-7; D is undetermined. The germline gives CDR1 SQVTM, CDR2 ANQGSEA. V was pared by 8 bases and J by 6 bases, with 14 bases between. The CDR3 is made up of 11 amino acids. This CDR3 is CSIRTVGEQYF. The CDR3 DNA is TGCAGCATTCGAACTGTAGGCGAGCAGTACTTC.

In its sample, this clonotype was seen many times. This CDR3 is CSARTGRAEAFF. The DNA for the CDR3 is TGCAGTGCTAGAACAGGTAGAGCTGAAGCTTTCTTT. The gene calls are TRBV20-1 and TRBJ1-1; tentative D call: TRBD1 (5 bases). The germline V and J ends were trimmed by 2 bases and 6 bases, with 10 bases remaining between them. CDR1 and CDR2 (germline): DFQATT, SNEGSKA (reference sequence). CDR3 length equals 12 residues.